A single T cell receptor (beta chain) is shown here with its context. This same CDR3 is encoded by further DNA sequences in the sample. The sample comes from a study of blood T cell repertoires in COVID-19. For the study at large: Spain, Italy and the United States supplied samples that represented acute and convalescent COVID-19. The cDNA or gDNA used as material had been derived from T cells, B-cell-depleted T cells, or PBMCs.

In the authors' workflow: Quantification of nucleated cells was approximated via reference gene primer amplification. The data were produced by immunoSEQ multiplex PCR, yet TCRdb's version contains in-frame clones alone and is incomplete. V and J calls plus clone size are reproduced from that table; the DNA served to infer D and trimming. The data contain 80,000 or so clones, over 75% of them singletons. V lost 3 bases, J lost 4 bases, and 12 bases lay in between. In germline, CDR1 is KGHSH, CDR2 LQKENI. This CDR3 is 14 amino acids long. The clonotype comes from a man older than 75 with acute or convalescent COVID-19. Specimen: peripheral blood. This chain uses TRBV18 with TRBJ1-1; D might be TRBD1 (5 bases). The DNA of the CDR3 is TGTGCCAGCTCACCCCCGGGGGGGGGCACTGAAGCTTTCTTT. It yields the protein CASSPPGGGTEAFF.